This passage covers 19 T cell receptor beta chains from one sample sequenced in a study of regulatory dendritic cells for organ transplantation (TCRdb year 2017). Libraries came from the immunoSEQ multiplex PCR assay. TCRdb provides this immuneACCESS table in a form limited to in-frame rearrangements. Some clones are lacking; in checked studies, under half of them reflect an unresolved V gene, and why the rest are absent is not known. Here the sample has over 8,500 clones; about 66% occur a single time. The ten largest clones take up approximately 17% of the sample. The sample taken for sequencing was memory CD8+ T cells from blood. The sample's cell subset or site label, decoded: CD45RO+ memory T cells. The receptor set was obtained from a human donor in good health.

This clone appeared once. Other nucleotide sequences in the sample specify the same CDR3. V usage is TRBV11-2 and J usage is TRBJ2-7; TRBD2 matches at 10 bases. The ends lost 5 bases at V and 2 bases at J; junction bases unmatched: 15. CDR3 length: 18 residues. The germline gives CDR1 SGHAT, CDR2 FQNNGV. In DNA, the CDR3 is TGTGCCAGCAGCCAAGGCCTGTTGGTAGCGGGAGGTGCCTACGAGCAGTACTTC. It is translated as CASSQGLLVAGGAYEQYF.

This clone has just a few counts. The V and J genes are TRBV10-3 and TRBJ1-1; D uncertain. The CDR3 totals 12 residues. The germline V and J ends were trimmed by 1 base and 4 bases, with 4 bases remaining between them. Germline values: CDR1 ENHRY, CDR2 SYGVKD. CDR3 DNA sequence: TGTGCCATCAGTGAGTGGGGCACTGAAGCTTTCTTT. Translated: CAISEWGTEAFF.

The V call is TRBV6-7, the J call TRBJ2-7; the match to TRBD2 covers 12 bases. TRBV6-7 is designated an ORF whose function remains uncertain. Trimming took 1 base from V and 6 from J; bases not matched to a gene: 10. This CDR3 spans 17 amino acids. DNA for the CDR3: TGTGCCAGCAGTTACTTCGATAACTTGACTAGCGGGAGCGAGCAGTACTTC. Translated, it gives CASSYFDNLTSGSEQYF.

This chain joins TRBV11-3 and TRBJ1-2, with a possible D match to TRBD1 (6 bases). Trimming shortened V by 4 bases and J by 2 bases, and 8 bases separated the two germline ends. This CDR3 spans 13 amino acids. Germline V gene data show CDR1 as SGHNT and CDR2 as YENEEA. The CDR3 DNA sequence: TGTGCCAGCAGCTCAGGGGACAACTATGGCTACACCTTC. This encodes CASSSGDNYGYTF.

The V call is TRBV6-5, the J call TRBJ2-2; D might be TRBD1 (5 bases). Germline V gene lookup returns CDR1 MNHEY and CDR2 SVGAGI. Trimming cost V 4 bases and J 2 bases, with 14 bases left between them. The CDR3 sequence is 16 residues long. The CDR3 DNA is TGTGCCAGCAGTTTAGGACATACCTATAACACCGGGGAGCTGTTTTTT. Translation: CASSLGHTYNTGELFF.

The V and J genes are TRBV27 and TRBJ1-5, with a possible D match to TRBD1 (6 bases). The CDR3 loop spans 15 amino acids. Trimming pared 1 base from V and 3 bases from J, leaving 10 bases between. Germline lookup yields CDR1 MNHEY and CDR2 SMNVEV (reference sequence). The CDR3 sequence is CASSLWGRNNQPQHF. The CDR3 bases are TGTGCCAGCAGTTTATGGGGGCGGAACAATCAGCCCCAGCATTTT.

As DNA, the CDR3 is TGTGCCAGCAGTTTATCTACAGGGGTCTATGGCTACACCTTC. Translation: CASSLSTGVYGYTF. The rearrangement uses TRBV27 and TRBJ1-2, with 7 bases matching TRBD1. Germline CDR1 is MNHEY and CDR2 is SMNVEV (reference sequence). V was pared by 0 bases and J by 4 bases, with 2 bases of the junction left unmatched. The CDR3 is 14 residues long.

The V and J genes are TRBV2 and TRBJ2-2, with TRBD1 matching 9 bases. Germline CDR1 reads SNHLY; CDR2 reads FYNNEI. CDR3 size: 12 residues. The ends lost 9 bases at V and 8 bases at J; junction bases unmatched: 4. The CDR3 sequence: CASKQGAGELFF. CDR3 in DNA: TGTGCCAGTAAACAGGGGGCGGGGGAGCTGTTTTTT.

This clone was seen only a few times. V is TRBV28 and J is TRBJ1-2; TRBD1 matches 9 bases. This CDR3 region has 15 residues. Trimming removed 6 bases from V and 4 bases from J; junction bases left unmatched: 9. The germline V gene has CDR1 MDHEN and CDR2 SYDVKM. The CDR3 region is CASSPWTGAVYGYTF. As DNA, the CDR3 is TGTGCCAGCAGCCCCTGGACAGGGGCAGTCTATGGCTACACCTTC.

This clone was picked up a small number of times. This chain links TRBV10-3 with TRBJ2-5, with D possibly being TRBD1 (5 bases). Germline CDR1 is ENHRY and CDR2 is SYGVKD. Trimming left V 6 bases short and J 4 bases short, with 15 bases between. The CDR3 length is 14 residues. CDR3 coding DNA: TGTGCCATCAGCGAAGGACACCCGGGAGAGACCCAGTACTTC. The encoded protein is CAISEGHPGETQYF.

V is TRBV6-5 and J is TRBJ2-7; D call uncertain. CDR3 length: 13 residues. Germline assignment: CDR1 MNHEY and CDR2 SVGAGI. V gave up 5 bases and J gave up 5 bases, with 13 bases separating them. The CDR3 loop is CASSAASFNEQYF. CDR3 DNA: TGTGCCAGCAGTGCGGCTAGTTTTAACGAGCAGTACTTC.

The gene calls are TRBV18 and TRBJ2-1; the D is unclear. This CDR3 spans 15 amino acids. Germline CDR1 is KGHSH and CDR2 is LQKENI. The ends were cut back, 6 bases at V and 0 bases at J, with 12 bases in the middle. The CDR3 nucleotides are TGTGCCAGCTCCACATGGGATATCTCCTACAATGAGCAGTTCTTC. Translated: CASSTWDISYNEQFF.

The rearrangement joins TRBV4-3 to TRBJ1-4, with TRBD1 as a possible D gene (6 bases). The CDR3 length is 14 residues. Germline-derived CDR1 and CDR2 are LGHNA and YSLEER. V shed 4 bases and J shed 3 bases, with 9 bases lying between them. For the CDR3, the DNA is TGCGCCAGCAGCCTGGACAGTCCTAATGAAAAACTGTTTTTT. Translated: CASSLDSPNEKLFF.

The chain has TRBV7-3 and TRBJ2-3; 7 bases fit TRBD1. Looked up from germline, CDR1 is SGHTA and CDR2 is FQGTGA. The J segment lost 2 bases and the V segment lost 8 bases, leaving 7 bases of the junction unmatched. The CDR3 has 14 amino acids. CDR3 sequence (DNA): TGTGCCAGCTCTAGGGACAGTCACACAGATACGCAGTATTTT. Amino acids: CASSRDSHTDTQYF.

This chain uses TRBV7-6 with TRBJ1-5; the D is unclear. V dropped 5 bases and J dropped 5 bases, with 10 bases sitting between them. CDR1 is SGHVS, CDR2 FNYEAQ, per germline. The CDR3 is 13 amino acids. The DNA of the CDR3 is TGTGCCAGCAGCGCCGGGCCTGATCAGCCCCAGCATTTT. Translation gives CASSAGPDQPQHF.

This chain joins TRBV7-7 and TRBJ2-3, with 8 positions matching TRBD2. The CDR3 runs to 14 residues. Germline loops: CDR1 SSHAT, CDR2 FNYEAQ (reference sequence). With V trimmed by 11 bases and J by 2 bases, 9 bases remained unmatched. Here the CDR3 DNA reads TGTGCCTCCGCCGCTAGCGGGTACACAGATACGCAGTATTTT. This gives the protein CASAASGYTDTQYF. Combining the CDR3 with reference TRBV7-7 and TRBJ2-3 gives the whole variable domain GAGVSQSPRYKVTKRGQDVTLRCDPISSHATLYWYQQALGQGPEFLTYFNYEAQPDKSGLPSDRFSAERPEGSISTLTIQRTEQRDSAMYRCASAASGYTDTQYFGPGTRLTVL.

The chain joins TRBV10-3 to TRBJ2-7; D unresolved. V was shortened by 10 bases and J by 4 bases, with 17 bases between the two germline ends. The CDR3 loop spans 13 amino acids. The germline V gene has CDR1 ENHRY and CDR2 SYGVKD. CDR3 region: CASSLTISYEQYF. In DNA, the CDR3 is TGTGCCAGCAGCCTTACCATATCGTACGAGCAGTACTTC.

The rearrangement uses TRBV6-5 and TRBJ2-1; 9 positions match TRBD2. From germline, CDR1 is MNHEY and CDR2 SVGAGI. This CDR3 has 13 amino acids. V lost 7 bases, J lost 7 bases, and 5 bases stayed unmatched. DNA for the CDR3: TGTGCCAGCACACCGGGACTAGCAAATGAGCAGTTCTTC. It encodes CASTPGLANEQFF.

The J gene is TRBJ2-3, the V gene TRBV5-1; D might be TRBD1 (5 bases). Germline CDR1 SGHRS, CDR2 YFSETQ. Between the trimmed V and J ends, which lost 0 bases and 4 bases, there was a span of 15 bases. This CDR3 spans 16 amino acids. The CDR3 nucleotides read TGCGCCAGCAGCTTGGCCTCGACAGATTTATCAGATACGCAGTATTTT. It codes for CASSLASTDLSDTQYF.